This TCR beta chain was captured by sequencing in a study of human T cells and chemical hapten exposure. MiXCR, run by TCRdb on the RACE reads, gives a single entry per CDR3 protein. The data contain 250,000 to 300,000 distinct CDR3 sequences, almost 8% of them singletons. This clonotype was counted many times. Antigen specificity is unknown. J lost 4 bases, V lost 5 bases, and 9 bases had no gene match. The CDR3 length is 15 residues. Germline CDR1 reads SGHTA; CDR2 reads FQGNSA. Study results and limitations: With regard to DPC sensitization, TCRs above 1 in 1000 frequency did not change.

Time point defined: pre-sensitization, week 0. Treatment denoted: therapeutic diphenylcyclopropenone sensitization with weekly scalp DPC. Samples of blood were obtained prior to the application of each patch test. This specimen consisted of whole blood, obtained in connection with sensitization to the hapten diphenylcyclopropenone (DPC). This receptor was identified in a man aged 18 to 29 with alopecia areata. Some clones in this sample may be carry-over from other donors' samples. The V gene is TRBV7-2, the J gene TRBJ2-7; 9 nucleotides match TRBD1. The CDR3 DNA reads as TGTGCCAGCAGCCTAACCGGGACAGGGTCTTACGAGCAGTACTTC. Translation gives CASSLTGTGSYEQYF.